The present T cell receptor (beta chain) was sequenced within a study of graft-versus-host responses after intestinal transplantation (dated by TCRdb to about 2021). In terms of the full investigation: The transplants that recipients received were multivisceral, liver-intestinal, or isolated intestinal. Anti-thymocyte globulin induction was given to all recipients, followed by maintenance tacrolimus and steroids for around three years. Graft-versus-host and host-versus-graft alloreactive T cell clones were tracked in the graft, circulation and bone marrow after intestinal transplantation using bulk TCR-beta CDR3 sequencing. Alloreactive clones were identified by sequencing pre-transplant mixed lymphocyte reaction products and comparing them with unstimulated pre-transplant donor and recipient T cells. A cohort of more than 20 intestinal transplant recipients, including one retransplant, was enrolled, and 3 patients lacking pretransplant specimens were excluded. A peak of at least 4% donor T cells among recipient peripheral blood mononuclear cells was the definition used for donor T cell macrochimerism. Samples from a few later patients were sequenced in-house on an Illumina MiSeq with MiXCR processing rather than by the commercial service.

The germline V gene sets CDR1 to MNHEY and CDR2 to SVGAGI. The V end loses 0 bases and the J end loses 4 bases, and a stretch of 13 bases separates them. The CDR3 covers 16 residues, taking in both the cysteine and the phenylalanine. Left in the record is the CDR3 DNA by itself, 48 bases read in frame from the first base. Library construction relied on the immunoSEQ multiplex PCR assay. For most patients, genomic DNA was isolated with the Qiagen DNeasy Blood and Tissue Kit and sent frozen to Adaptive Biotechnologies for TCR sequencing. For most patients, genomic DNA was subjected to high-throughput TCR-beta CDR3 sequencing by Adaptive Biotechnologies. The authors processed their data as follows. Adaptive's ImmunoSEQ software supplied the TCR sequencing data for approximately 18 patients, while MiXCR and VDJtools were used to process a few other patients. CD4 versus CD8 sorting errors were corrected by removing sequences found in both subsets at a frequency ratio below 5:1. CDR3 nucleotide sequences shared by donor and recipient were removed because the origin of these sequences could not be assigned. To be classed as alloreactive, a clone needed at least 2-fold expansion over unstimulated cells and a minimum CFSE-low frequency of 0.002% (template counts) or 0.001% (read counts). Clones were considered mappable if detected in sequenced pre-transplant spleen, lymph node, or MLR CFSE-low populations of the donor or recipient. The cumulative frequency of alloreactive clones was calculated as a percentage of all sequences, weighted by copy number. Drawn from immuneACCESS, this table holds only the in-frame rearrangements with V and J called that TCRdb kept. Clones are partly lost; checked studies trace under half to an unresolved V gene and leave the rest unexplained. V and J calls and clone size come straight from that table; D and trimming were deduced from the DNA. The sample table shows 95,000 to 110,000 clones, and 93% are seen once. The ten largest clones capture 0.95% to 1.5% of the sample.

Concerning this clone: The specificity of this receptor is unknown. The record has no base qualities; no much larger clone is one base away.

The sample's time point label is to be understood as: cells obtained before transplantation from donor or recipient. CD3+CD4+ and CD3+CD8+ populations were FACS-sorted from unstimulated pre-transplant donor and recipient cells taken from spleen or lymph nodes. General findings and caveats noted by the study authors: GvH clones were detected in recipient bone marrow, and some of these GvH clones were observed earlier in ileal mucosa or blood, consistent with an intestinal mucosal origin. The conclusions were limited by the relatively low number and heterogeneity of the intestinal transplant patients. Patients with donor T cell macrochimerism had high GvH to HvG T cell clonal ratios in their allografts. Peak levels of circulating GvH clones were associated with declines in HvG clones early after transplant.

This receptor was identified in a human donor who received an intestinal transplant. The source material was unstimulated CD8+ T cells sorted from spleen or lymph node cells, sampled before intestinal transplant. This receptor chain uses TRBV6-5 and TRBJ2-1; the D gene is perhaps TRBD1 or TRBD2, as each covers 5 bases. The DNA sequence is given as TGTGCCAGCAGTTACTCGGTGGGGGATGAATACAATGAGCAGTTCTTC. Its translation reads: CASSYSVGDEYNEQFF.